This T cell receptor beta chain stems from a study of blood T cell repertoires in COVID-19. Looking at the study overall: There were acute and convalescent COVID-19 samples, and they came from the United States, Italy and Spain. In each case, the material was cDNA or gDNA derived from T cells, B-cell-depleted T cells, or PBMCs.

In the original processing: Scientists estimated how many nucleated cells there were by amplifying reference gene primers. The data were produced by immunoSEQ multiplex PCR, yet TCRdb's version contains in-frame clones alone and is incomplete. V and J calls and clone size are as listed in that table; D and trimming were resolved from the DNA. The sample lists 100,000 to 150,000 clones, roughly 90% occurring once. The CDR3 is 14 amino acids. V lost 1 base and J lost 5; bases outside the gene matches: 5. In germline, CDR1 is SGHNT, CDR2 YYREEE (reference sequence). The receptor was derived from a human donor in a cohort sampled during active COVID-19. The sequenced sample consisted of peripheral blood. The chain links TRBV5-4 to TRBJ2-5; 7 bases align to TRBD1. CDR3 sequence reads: CASSLTGDRETQYF. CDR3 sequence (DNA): TGTGCCAGCAGCTTGACAGGGGATCGCGAGACCCAGTACTTC.